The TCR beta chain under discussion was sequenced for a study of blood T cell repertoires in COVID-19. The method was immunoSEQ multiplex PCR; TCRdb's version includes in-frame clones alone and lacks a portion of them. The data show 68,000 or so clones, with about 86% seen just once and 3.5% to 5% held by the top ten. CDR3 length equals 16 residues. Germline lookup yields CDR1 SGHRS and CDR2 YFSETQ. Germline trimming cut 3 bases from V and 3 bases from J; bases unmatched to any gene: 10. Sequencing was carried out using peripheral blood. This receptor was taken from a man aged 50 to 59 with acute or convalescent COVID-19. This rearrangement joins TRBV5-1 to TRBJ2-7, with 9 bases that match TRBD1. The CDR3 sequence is CASSSYSADRGYEQYF. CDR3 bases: TGCGCCAGCAGCTCTTACTCCGCGGACAGGGGCTACGAGCAGTACTTC.